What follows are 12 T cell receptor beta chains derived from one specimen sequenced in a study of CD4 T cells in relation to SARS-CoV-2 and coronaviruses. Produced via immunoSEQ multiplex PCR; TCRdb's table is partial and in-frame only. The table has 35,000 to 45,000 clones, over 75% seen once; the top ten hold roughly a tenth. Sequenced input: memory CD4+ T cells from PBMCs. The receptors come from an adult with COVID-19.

The CDR3 region is CASSLSGGPYNEQFF. DNA of the CDR3: TGCGCCAGCAGCCTTAGCGGGGGGCCCTACAATGAGCAGTTCTTC. The chain joins TRBV5-1 to TRBJ2-1, with TRBD2 identical over 10 bases. Germline CDR1 SGHRS, CDR2 YFSETQ. The junction had 3 bases not matched to a gene; V was cut back by 4 bases and J by 2 bases. The CDR3 is 15 residues long. The variable domain in full, with the rest retrieved from reference TRBV5-1 and TRBJ2-1, is KAGVTQTPRYLIKTRGQQVTLSCSPISGHRSVSWYQQTPGQGLQFLFEYFSETQRNKGNFPGRFSGRQFSNSRSEMNVSTLELGDSALYLCASSLSGGPYNEQFFGPGTRLTVL.

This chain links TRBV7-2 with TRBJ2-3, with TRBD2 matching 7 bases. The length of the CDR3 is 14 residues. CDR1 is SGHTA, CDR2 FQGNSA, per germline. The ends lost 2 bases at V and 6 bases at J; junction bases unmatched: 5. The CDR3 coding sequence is TGTGCCAGCAGCTTAAATGGACTAGGGGATACGCAGTATTTT. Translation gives CASSLNGLGDTQYF.

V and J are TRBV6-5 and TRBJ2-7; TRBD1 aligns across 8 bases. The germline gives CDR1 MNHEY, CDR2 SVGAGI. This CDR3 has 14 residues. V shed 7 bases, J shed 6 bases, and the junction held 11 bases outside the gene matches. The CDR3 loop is CASTERSGGLEQYF. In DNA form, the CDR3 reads TGTGCCAGCACCGAAAGGTCAGGGGGCCTCGAGCAGTACTTC.

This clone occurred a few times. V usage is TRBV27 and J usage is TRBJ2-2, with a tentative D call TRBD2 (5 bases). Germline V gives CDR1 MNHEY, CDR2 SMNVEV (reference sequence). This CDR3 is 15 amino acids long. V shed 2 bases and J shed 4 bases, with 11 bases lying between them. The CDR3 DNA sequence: TGTGCCAGCAGTTTACGGGGTCGGGGCACCGGGGAGCTGTTTTTT. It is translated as CASSLRGRGTGELFF.

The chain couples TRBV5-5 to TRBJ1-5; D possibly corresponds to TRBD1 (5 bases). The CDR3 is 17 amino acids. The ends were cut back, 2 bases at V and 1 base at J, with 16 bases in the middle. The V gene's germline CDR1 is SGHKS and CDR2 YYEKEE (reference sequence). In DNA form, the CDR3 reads TGTGCCAGCAGCTTCCACACGGGAGGGGAGAGCAATCAGCCCCAGCATTTT. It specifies CASSFHTGGESNQPQHF. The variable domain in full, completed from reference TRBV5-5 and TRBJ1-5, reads DAGVTQSPTHLIKTRGQQVTLRCSPISGHKSVSWYQQVLGQGPQFIFQYYEKEERGRGNFPDRFSARQFPNYSSELNVNALLLGDSALYLCASSFHTGGESNQPQHFGDGTRLSIL.

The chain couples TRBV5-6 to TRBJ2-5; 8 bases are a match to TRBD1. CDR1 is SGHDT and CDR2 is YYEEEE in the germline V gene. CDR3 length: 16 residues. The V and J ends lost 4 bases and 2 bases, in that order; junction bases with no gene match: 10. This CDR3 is CASSRVDRGTQETQYF. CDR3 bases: TGTGCCAGCAGCCGAGTCGACAGGGGAACACAAGAGACCCAGTACTTC.

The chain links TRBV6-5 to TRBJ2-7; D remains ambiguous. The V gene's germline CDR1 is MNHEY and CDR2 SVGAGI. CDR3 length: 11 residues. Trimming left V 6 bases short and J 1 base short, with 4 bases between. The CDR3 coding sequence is TGTGCCAGCAGGGGGTCCTACGAGCAGTACTTC. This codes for CASRGSYEQYF.

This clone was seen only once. This CDR3 is CASRTTGIDGYTF. CDR3 in DNA: TGTGCCAGCAGAACGACAGGGATCGATGGCTACACCTTC. This chain joins TRBV12-3 or TRBV12-4 and TRBJ1-2; TRBD1 agrees at 7 bases. The CDR3 length is 13 residues. The V and J ends lost 6 bases and 6 bases, in that order; junction bases with no gene match: 7.

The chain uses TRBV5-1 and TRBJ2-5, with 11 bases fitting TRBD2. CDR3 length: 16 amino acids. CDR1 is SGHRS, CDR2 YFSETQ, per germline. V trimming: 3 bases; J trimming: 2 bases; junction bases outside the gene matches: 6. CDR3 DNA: TGCGCCAGCAGCTCCGGGGTAGCGGGGGGGCAAGAGACCCAGTACTTC. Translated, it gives CASSSGVAGGQETQYF. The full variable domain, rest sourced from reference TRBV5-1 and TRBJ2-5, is KAGVTQTPRYLIKTRGQQVTLSCSPISGHRSVSWYQQTPGQGLQFLFEYFSETQRNKGNFPGRFSGRQFSNSRSEMNVSTLELGDSALYLCASSSGVAGGQETQYFGPGTRLLVL.

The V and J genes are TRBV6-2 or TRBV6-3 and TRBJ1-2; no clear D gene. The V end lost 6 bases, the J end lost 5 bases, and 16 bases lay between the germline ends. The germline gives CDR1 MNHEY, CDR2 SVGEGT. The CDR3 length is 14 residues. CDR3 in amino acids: CASSPDHREYGYTF. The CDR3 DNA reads TGTGCCAGCAGCCCGGACCACCGCGAGTATGGCTACACCTTC.

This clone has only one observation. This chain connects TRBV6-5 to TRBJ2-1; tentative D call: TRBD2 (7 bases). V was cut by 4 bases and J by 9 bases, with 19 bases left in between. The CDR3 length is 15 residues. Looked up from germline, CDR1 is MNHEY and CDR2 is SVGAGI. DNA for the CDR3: TGTGCCAGCAGTTGGGGGGGGCGCGGGGTGGGTGAGCAGTTCTTC. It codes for CASSWGGRGVGEQFF.

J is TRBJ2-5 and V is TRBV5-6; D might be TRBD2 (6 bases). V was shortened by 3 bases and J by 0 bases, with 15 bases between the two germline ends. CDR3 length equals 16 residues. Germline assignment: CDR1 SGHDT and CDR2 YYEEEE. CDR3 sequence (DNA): TGTGCCAGCAGCTGGAGGGTGGAAACGTACCAAGAGACCCAGTACTTC. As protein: CASSWRVETYQETQYF.